This T cell receptor beta chain was obtained from a study of beta chain features in type 1 diabetes. At the level of the study: Patients and healthy donors were similar in age, gender and cell yields. General study results and limits: The study found fewer insertions and more deletions at VDJ junctions in type 1 diabetes patients.

Only a few counts were recorded for this clone. What it recognizes is unknown. The investigators reverse transcribed all of the isolated RNA, so they sequenced expressed TCRB transcripts. TCRdb's table, derived via immunoSEQ multiplex PCR, lists solely in-frame clones and lacks some. Of about 350,000 clones listed, roughly a fifth were seen once; the top ten hold 0.044%. The clonotype was recovered from a woman aged 18-35 years in good health. The sample consisted of naive CD4+ T cells from blood.

In nucleotides, the CDR3 is TGTGCCAGCAGTCAACGGGTTACAGGGCACACTGAAGCTTTCTTT. It translates to CASSQRVTGHTEAFF. The V call is TRBV6-6, the J call TRBJ1-1; D possibly corresponds to TRBD1 (6 bases). The CDR3 loop spans 15 amino acids. CDR1 and CDR2 (germline): MNHNY, SVGAGI (reference sequence). The V gene lost 5 bases and the J gene lost 3 bases, with 16 bases spanning the gap.